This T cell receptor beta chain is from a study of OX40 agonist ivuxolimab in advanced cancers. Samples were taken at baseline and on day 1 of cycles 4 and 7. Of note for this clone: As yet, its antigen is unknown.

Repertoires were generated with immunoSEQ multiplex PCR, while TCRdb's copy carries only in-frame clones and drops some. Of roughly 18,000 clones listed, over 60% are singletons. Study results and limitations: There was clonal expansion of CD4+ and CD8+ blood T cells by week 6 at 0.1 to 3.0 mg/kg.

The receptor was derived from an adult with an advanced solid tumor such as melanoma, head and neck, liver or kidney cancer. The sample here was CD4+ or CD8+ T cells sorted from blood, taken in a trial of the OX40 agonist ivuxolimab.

CDR3 sequence (DNA): TGTGCCAGCTGCGCCACCCTAGGTCCGAATGAGCAGTTCTTC. This translates into CASCATLGPNEQFF. The chain carries TRBV5-4 and TRBJ2-1; D is unresolved. The V end was cut by 7 bases, the J end by 7 bases, with 18 bases between. Germline V CDR1 and CDR2: SGHNT, YYREEE (reference sequence). This CDR3 has 14 residues. The entire variable domain, with the rest obtained from reference TRBV5-4 and TRBJ2-1, is as follows: ETGVTQSPTHLIKTRGQQVTLRCSSQSGHNTVSWYQQALGQGPQFIFQYYREEENGRGNFPPRFSGLQFPNYSSELNVNALELDDSALYLCASCATLGPNEQFFGPGTRLTVL.